This T cell receptor (beta chain) was identified during a study of human T cells and chemical hapten exposure. On the study more broadly: The variation in per-sample TCR yields arose mainly from small differences in pooled library volumes.

TCRdb independently ran MiXCR on the RACE reads; one entry per CDR3 protein. The sample contains more than 85,000 distinct CDR3 sequences, about 9% of which appear only once. The CDR3 is 16 amino acids. Looked up from germline, CDR1 is ENHRY and CDR2 is SYGVKD. Trimming took 0 bases from V and 5 from J, leaving 14 bases between them. This clonotype was counted at least ten times. The time point: pre-sensitization, week 0. Treatment reported: therapeutic diphenylcyclopropenone sensitization with weekly scalp DPC. V gene TRBV10-3 combines with J gene TRBJ1-5; D perhaps matches TRBD1 (6 bases). The TCR sequence derives from a man between 40 and 49 years old with alopecia areata. Some clones in this sample may be carry-over from other donors' samples. This material consisted of whole blood, taken in connection with sensitization to the hapten diphenylcyclopropenone (DPC). The CDR3 is CAISESIRGTDQPQHF. Written as DNA, the CDR3 is TGTGCCATCAGTGAGTCTATCAGGGGCACCGATCAGCCCCAGCATTTT.